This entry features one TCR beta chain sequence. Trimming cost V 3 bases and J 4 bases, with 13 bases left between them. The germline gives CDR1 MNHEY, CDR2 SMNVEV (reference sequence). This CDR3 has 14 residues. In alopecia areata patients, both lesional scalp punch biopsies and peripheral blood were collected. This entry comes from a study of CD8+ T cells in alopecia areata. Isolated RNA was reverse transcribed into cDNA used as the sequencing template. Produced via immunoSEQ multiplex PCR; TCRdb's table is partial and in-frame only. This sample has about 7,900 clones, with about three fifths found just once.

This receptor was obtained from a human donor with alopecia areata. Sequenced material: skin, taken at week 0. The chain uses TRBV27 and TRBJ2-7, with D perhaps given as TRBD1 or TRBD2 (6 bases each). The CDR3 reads CASSFRGLGYEQYF. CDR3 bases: TGTGCCAGCAGTTTTCGGGGGCTTGGATACGAGCAGTACTTC.